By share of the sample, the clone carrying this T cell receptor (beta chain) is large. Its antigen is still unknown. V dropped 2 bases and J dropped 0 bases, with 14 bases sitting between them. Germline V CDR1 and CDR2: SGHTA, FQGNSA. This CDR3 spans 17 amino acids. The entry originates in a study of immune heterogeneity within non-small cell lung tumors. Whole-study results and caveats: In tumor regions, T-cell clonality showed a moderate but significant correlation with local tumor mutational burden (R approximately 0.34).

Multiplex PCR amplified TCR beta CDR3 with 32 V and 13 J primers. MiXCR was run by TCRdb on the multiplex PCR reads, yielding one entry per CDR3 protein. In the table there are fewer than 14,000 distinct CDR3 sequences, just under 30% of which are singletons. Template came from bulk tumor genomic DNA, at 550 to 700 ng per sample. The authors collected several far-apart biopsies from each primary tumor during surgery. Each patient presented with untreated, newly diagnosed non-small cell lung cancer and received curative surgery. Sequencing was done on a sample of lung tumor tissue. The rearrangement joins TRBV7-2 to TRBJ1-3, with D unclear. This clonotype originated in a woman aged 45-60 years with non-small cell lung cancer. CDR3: CASSLSWGGNSGNTIYF. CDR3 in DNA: TGTGCCAGCAGCTTATCTTGGGGAGGTAACTCTGGAAACACCATATATTTT.